This TCR beta chain was profiled in a study of Ad26.COV2.S vaccination and SARS-CoV-2 variants. In the study overall: It was the COV1001 Ad26.COV2.S trial arm that included the donor. Intramuscular Ad26.COV2.S at 5x10^10 or 1x10^11 viral particles.

Points on this clone: Its antigen is undetermined.

Clones were read by immunoSEQ multiplex PCR, and TCRdb kept only the in-frame ones, dropping some. The sample holds around 450,000 clones, 89% seen once. Study results and limitations: Quantification of TCR breadth and depth may have yielded underestimates of total T cell responses. The authors reported substantial breadth in spike-specific CD8+ and CD4+ T cell responses after vaccination.

The CDR3 is 16 residues long. Per germline, CDR1 SEHNR and CDR2 FQNEAQ (reference sequence). V lost 2 bases to trimming and J lost 8 bases; unmatched junction nucleotides: 10. The treatment was: roughly 18 received Ad26.COV2.S at low or high dose, single or two shots; a few received placebo; per-sample allocation not given. At day 63 after the first vaccine or placebo injection, samples were drawn. This chain uses TRBV7-9 with TRBJ2-7; 12 bases fit TRBD1. The sequence derives from a person aged 18-65 years who received the Ad26.COV2.S COVID-19 vaccine or a placebo. The material was peripheral blood, obtained in a trial of Ad26.COV2.S vaccine versus placebo. CDR3 amino acids: CASSLPTVGQGAKQYF. The CDR3 DNA reads TGTGCCAGCAGCTTACCAACGGTGGGACAGGGGGCTAAGCAGTACTTC. The full variable domain, its missing parts supplied by reference TRBV7-9 and TRBJ2-7, is DTGVSQNPRHKITKRGQNVTFRCDPISEHNRLYWYRQTLGQGPEFLTYFQNEAQLEKSRLLSDRFSAERPKGSFSTLEIQRTEQGDSAMYLCASSLPTVGQGAKQYFGPGTRLTVT.